Listed below are T cell receptor beta chains from one sample, sequenced in a study of cytomegalovirus exposure and HLA in healthy donors. The repertoire was sequenced with immunoSEQ multiplex PCR; TCRdb's copy has only in-frame clones and lacks some. The sample records about 62,000 clones, roughly 80% being singletons. The sequenced sample was PBMCs. Receptors originate from a man between 60 and 75 years old in good health and CMV-seropositive. Each CDR3 is given with its conserved first and last residue. The D gene is left open where the match is weak. Not all rows give a size; the values are once, few, many and, for expanded clones, a class.

j_gene | v_gene | abundance | d_gene | len | CDR3aa | CDR3nt
TRBJ2-2 | TRBV5-1 | - | TRBD1 | 15 | CASSAQTGDTGELFF | TGCGCCAGCAGCGCCCAGACAGGGGACACCGGGGAGCTGTTTTTT
TRBJ1-1 | TRBV19 | - | TRBD1 | 16 | CASSISGTGINTEAFF | TGTGCCAGTAGTATCTCCGGGACAGGTATTAACACTGAAGCTTTCTTT
TRBJ2-5 | TRBV9 | few | TRBD2 | 17 | CASSDPRLAGGPETQYF | TGTGCCAGCAGCGACCCGCGACTAGCGGGGGGGCCAGAGACCCAGTACTTC
TRBJ2-7 | TRBV7-9 | few | - | 14 | CASSLISSSYEQYF | TGTGCCAGCAGCTTGATTTCCAGCTCCTACGAGCAGTACTTC
TRBJ2-1 | TRBV7-9 | - | TRBD2 | 12 | CASSLAGGEQFF | TGTGCCAGCAGCCTAGCGGGAGGTGAGCAGTTCTTC
TRBJ2-1 | TRBV5-6 | - | TRBD1 | 15 | CASSRGTGVLNEQFF | TGTGCCAGCAGTCGCGGGACAGGGGTGTTAAATGAGCAGTTCTTC
TRBJ2-4 | TRBV11-3 | - | - | 18 | CASSLLAGTLIAKNIQYF | TGTGCCAGCAGCTTACTAGCCGGCACGCTCATAGCCAAAAACATTCAGTACTTC
TRBJ1-2 | TRBV4-2 | few | - | 15 | CASSQDLVQGYGYTF | TGTGCCAGCAGCCAAGATCTGGTACAGGGCTATGGCTACACCTTC
TRBJ1-2 | TRBV5-1 | once | TRBD1 | 16 | CASSLPNRGPGYGYTF | TGCGCCAGCAGCTTGCCCAACAGGGGGCCTGGCTATGGCTACACCTTC
TRBJ1-2 | TRBV6-6 | - | - | 13 | CASTPTGDYGYTF | TGTGCCAGCACCCCGACAGGAGACTATGGCTACACCTTC
TRBJ1-2 | TRBV5-1 | - | TRBD1 | 15 | CASSVTGGVNYGYTF | TGCGCCAGCAGCGTCACAGGGGGGGTAAACTATGGCTACACCTTC
TRBJ1-5 | TRBV10-2 | - | - | 19 | CASRASTAPHLYSNQPQHF | TGCGCCAGCAGAGCCTCGACAGCCCCTCACCTCTATAGCAATCAGCCCCAGCATTTT
TRBJ1-5 | TRBV7-6 | - | - | 14 | CASSLEQGRQPQHF | TGTGCCAGCAGCCTGGAACAGGGTCGTCAGCCCCAGCATTTT
TRBJ1-1 | TRBV5-1 | - | TRBD1 | 14 | CASSLAAGGTEAFF | TGCGCCAGCAGCTTGGCGGCAGGGGGCACTGAAGCTTTCTTT
TRBJ1-1 | TRBV6-1 | - | - | 12 | CASSGGFREAFF | TGTGCCAGCAGTGGGGGCTTCCGTGAAGCTTTCTTT
TRBJ2-7 | TRBV5-1 | - | TRBD2 | 15 | CASSLARGLAYEQYF | TGCGCCAGCAGCTTGGCCCGGGGACTAGCCTACGAGCAGTACTTC
TRBJ1-5 | TRBV6-5 | - | TRBD1 | 15 | CASSYRQGVLQPQHF | TGTGCCAGCAGTTACCGACAGGGGGTACTTCAGCCCCAGCATTTT
TRBJ2-7 | TRBV7-6 | - | - | 13 | CASSSRGAYEQYF | TGTGCCAGCAGCTCCCGGGGAGCCTACGAGCAGTACTTC
TRBJ1-5 | TRBV2 | once | - | 14 | CASSGQGQGQPQHF | TGTGCCAGCAGTGGCCAGGGACAAGGGCAGCCCCAGCATTTT
TRBJ2-2 | TRBV6-4 | once | - | 14 | CASSADWGAGELFF | TGTGCCAGCAGTGCTGACTGGGGCGCCGGGGAGCTGTTTTTT
TRBJ2-1 | TRBV5-1 | once | TRBD2 | 14 | CASATSGGADEQFF | TGCGCCAGCGCCACTAGCGGGGGGGCCGATGAGCAGTTCTTC
TRBJ2-1 | TRBV7-2 | once | TRBD2 | 14 | CASSWGLAINEQFF | TGTGCCAGCAGCTGGGGACTAGCGATCAATGAGCAGTTCTTC
TRBJ2-3 | TRBV19 | - | - | 19 | CASSTGTGWLGPNTDTQYF | TGTGCCAGTAGTACGGGAACAGGGTGGCTCGGTCCCAACACAGATACGCAGTATTTT
TRBJ2-1 | TRBV7-9 | - | - | 13 | CASSTRDSYEQFF | TGTGCCAGCAGCACCCGGGACTCGTACGAGCAGTTCTTC
TRBJ2-1 | TRBV11-2 | - | TRBD2 | 15 | CASSLDSGTYNEQFF | TGTGCCAGCAGCTTGGATAGCGGGACCTACAATGAGCAGTTCTTC
TRBJ1-2 | TRBV27 | - | - | 15 | CASSSVGQGPPGYTF | TGTGCCAGCAGTTCGGTAGGGCAGGGCCCACCCGGCTACACCTTC
TRBJ2-3 | TRBV5-4 | - | - | 12 | CASSPPADTQYF | TGTGCCAGCAGCCCCCCGGCAGATACGCAGTATTTT
TRBJ2-5 | TRBV6-5 | - | TRBD2 | 15 | CASQLGGSSAETQYF | TGTGCCAGCCAGTTAGGCGGGAGTAGCGCTGAGACCCAGTACTTC
TRBJ1-2 | TRBV27 | - | TRBD1 | 16 | CASSPGQGARGYGYTF | TGTGCCAGCAGTCCGGGACAGGGGGCCCGGGGCTATGGCTACACCTTC
TRBJ2-7 | TRBV5-1 | - | TRBD2 | 18 | CASSLGLAGGQLTYEQYF | TGCGCCAGCAGCTTGGGGCTAGCGGGAGGACAATTAACCTACGAGCAGTACTTC
TRBJ1-1 | TRBV7-2 | - | TRBD1 | 13 | CASSYQGATEAFF | TGTGCCAGCAGTTACCAGGGGGCAACTGAAGCTTTCTTT
TRBJ1-1 | TRBV29-1 | - | - | 15 | CSVHGRGFFDTEAFF | TGCAGCGTTCACGGCAGGGGTTTTTTTGACACTGAAGCTTTCTTT
TRBJ1-1 | TRBV10-1 | - | - | 12 | CASRRERTEAFF | TGCGCCAGCAGGAGGGAACGGACTGAAGCTTTCTTT
TRBJ2-7 | TRBV7-8 | - | - | 11 | CASSAREQQYF | TGTGCCAGCAGCGCCCGGGAACAGCAGTACTTC
TRBJ2-4 | TRBV2 | - | TRBD2 | 14 | CASRPRTSGNIQYF | TGTGCCAGCAGGCCTCGGACTAGCGGGAACATTCAGTACTTC
TRBJ1-1 | TRBV7-8 | once | TRBD1 | 17 | CASSLRGQGGGNTEAFF | TGTGCCAGCAGCCTACGAGGACAGGGAGGGGGGAACACTGAAGCTTTCTTT
TRBJ2-7 | TRBV11-3 | - | TRBD1 | 16 | CASSPTWGTGAYEQYF | TGTGCCAGCAGCCCCACCTGGGGGACAGGGGCCTACGAGCAGTACTTC
TRBJ1-4 | TRBV2 | - | - | 13 | CASMGGMSQRLFF | TGTGCCAGCATGGGGGGGATGAGTCAACGGCTGTTTTTT
TRBJ2-1 | TRBV6-1 | once | TRBD2 | 14 | CASTGLVEVNEQFF | TGTGCCAGCACCGGACTAGTAGAAGTCAATGAGCAGTTCTTC
TRBJ2-3 | TRBV19 | - | TRBD2 | 16 | CASSKTGTSIADTQYF | TGTGCCAGTAGTAAAACCGGGACTAGCATCGCAGATACGCAGTATTTT
TRBJ2-7 | TRBV4-1 | once | - | 15 | CASSQRVLESYEQYF | TGCGCCAGCAGCCAAAGAGTACTGGAGTCCTACGAGCAGTACTTC
TRBJ1-2 | TRBV21-1 | - | - | 19 | CASSTPRDRGRREEVGYTF | TGTGCCAGCAGCACGCCCCGGGACAGGGGGCGACGGGAGGAGGTTGGCTACACCTTC
TRBJ2-7 | TRBV6-1 | - | - | 13 | CASSEAPSYEQYF | TGTGCCAGCAGTGAAGCACCCAGCTACGAGCAGTACTTC
TRBJ1-2 | TRBV6-1 | - | - | 13 | CASRVDRLYGYTF | TGTGCCAGCAGGGTCGACAGGCTTTATGGCTACACCTTC
TRBJ2-7 | TRBV5-1 | - | TRBD1 | 15 | CASSSNQGAAYEQYF | TGCGCCAGCAGCTCTAATCAGGGGGCTGCCTACGAGCAGTACTTC
TRBJ2-7 | TRBV15 | - | - | 14 | CATSRGGSSYEQYF | TGTGCCACCAGCAGAGGAGGCTCCTCCTACGAGCAGTACTTC